What follows are 20 T cell receptor beta chains derived from one specimen sequenced in a study of cytomegalovirus exposure and HLA in healthy donors. With 60 Vbeta and 13 Jbeta primers, the PCR was carried out. The repertoire was sequenced with immunoSEQ multiplex PCR; TCRdb's copy has only in-frame clones and lacks some. Of about 120,000 clones listed, around four fifths were seen once; the top ten hold 1.5% to 2%. The sequenced sample consisted of PBMCs. These receptors were obtained from a man aged 35 to 55 in good health and CMV-seronegative.

This chain uses TRBV7-2 with TRBJ2-3, with no clear D. CDR3 length: 12 amino acids. The germline V gene has CDR1 SGHTA and CDR2 FQGNSA. Trimming cost V 2 bases and J 8 bases, with 8 bases left between them. CDR3 protein: CASSLRPGTQYF. The CDR3 DNA sequence: TGTGCCAGCAGCTTACGTCCGGGTACGCAGTATTTT.

The chain has TRBV30 and TRBJ2-7, with 11 bases matching TRBD1. Germline assignment: CDR1 GTSNPN and CDR2 SVGIG (reference sequence). CDR3 length: 14 residues. The ends lost 4 bases at V and 3 bases at J; junction bases unmatched: 5. CDR3 coding DNA: TGTGCCTGGAACCCTGGGACAGGGGGCTACGAGCAGTACTTC. It yields the protein CAWNPGTGGYEQYF.

V gene TRBV18 combines with J gene TRBJ2-6, with D uncertain. Per the germline V gene, CDR1 is KGHSH and CDR2 is LQKENI. Trimming cost V 1 base and J 0 bases, with 7 bases left between them. The CDR3 sequence is 16 residues long. CDR3 DNA sequence: TGTGCCAGCTCACCACTTAGCAGCTCTGGGGCCAACGTCCTGACTTTC. Its protein is CASSPLSSSGANVLTF.

Concerning this clone: Other DNA sequences in the same sample also yield this CDR3. This chain links TRBV9 with TRBJ1-2; possibly TRBD1 for D (6 bases). Germline V gives CDR1 SGDLS, CDR2 YYNGEE. V was trimmed by 0 bases and J by 8 bases, leaving 14 bases between them. The CDR3 length is 14 residues. The CDR3 sequence is CASSVVAGVTGYTF. The CDR3 DNA sequence: TGTGCCAGCAGCGTAGTAGCAGGGGTAACGGGCTACACCTTC.

The chain combines TRBV30 with TRBJ1-6, with D uncertain. The V end lost 2 bases, the J end lost 0 bases, and 11 bases lay between the germline ends. There are 16 residues in the CDR3. CDR1 and CDR2 from the germline V gene are GTSNPN and SVGIG (reference sequence). The CDR3 protein is CAWSLAGSSYNSPLHF. CDR3 coding DNA: TGTGCCTGGAGTCTAGCAGGCAGCTCCTATAATTCACCCCTCCACTTT.

The rearrangement uses TRBV5-1 and TRBJ2-7; 7 nucleotides line up with TRBD1. J lost 4 bases, V lost 0 bases, and 10 bases had no gene match. This CDR3 is built from 16 residues. Germline V gene lookup returns CDR1 SGHRS and CDR2 YFSETQ. In DNA, the CDR3 is TGCGCCAGCAGCTTGGGCCCGGCTGGGGGACAGTACGAGCAGTACTTC. Protein: CASSLGPAGGQYEQYF.

V and J are TRBV27 and TRBJ2-3; D gene ambiguous. The CDR3 contains 12 residues. V was trimmed by 6 bases and J by 0 bases, leaving 4 bases between them. From germline, CDR1 is MNHEY and CDR2 SMNVEV (reference sequence). The chain's CDR3 is CASRTSTDTQYF. The CDR3 region has the DNA TGTGCCAGCAGGACTAGCACAGATACGCAGTATTTT.

This clone was observed a single time. The chain is built from TRBV7-9 and TRBJ1-1; 7 bases map to TRBD1. V shed 5 bases, J shed 12 bases, and the junction held 12 bases outside the gene matches. The CDR3 spans 13 residues. The germline gives CDR1 SEHNR, CDR2 FQNEAQ (reference sequence). CDR3 DNA sequence: TGTGCCAGCAGCCCTACGACAGGGACGGGATCTTTCTTT. Its protein product is CASSPTTGTGSFF.

V is TRBV27 and J is TRBJ1-3; D is perhaps TRBD1 (5 bases). V lost 2 bases, J lost 0 bases, and 8 bases lay in between. CDR1 and CDR2 (germline): MNHEY, SMNVEV (reference sequence). The length of the CDR3 is 15 residues. CDR3 loop: CASSLTGASGNTIYF. In DNA form, the CDR3 reads TGTGCCAGCAGTTTAACAGGAGCCTCTGGAAACACCATATATTTT.

This clone was counted once. J is TRBJ2-4 and V is TRBV19, with 10 positions matching TRBD2. The V gene's germline CDR1 is LNHDA and CDR2 SQIVND (reference sequence). The CDR3 runs to 16 residues. Losses at the gene ends were 2 bases for V and 2 bases for J; bases not matched to a gene: 3. CDR3 sequence reads: CASSIWTSGPKNIQYF. CDR3 nucleotides: TGTGCCAGTAGTATATGGACTAGCGGTCCCAAAAACATTCAGTACTTC.

The chain combines TRBV5-4 with TRBJ2-5; 9 nucleotides agree with TRBD2. This CDR3 spans 13 amino acids. Germline CDR1 is SGHNT and CDR2 is YYREEE (reference sequence). The V segment lost 2 bases and the J segment 5 bases; nucleotides outside the gene matches: 1. The CDR3 DNA sequence: TGTGCCAGCAGCTTACTAGCGGGCGAGACCCAGTACTTC. Its translation: CASSLLAGETQYF.

This chain links TRBV4-2 with TRBJ1-1; TRBD1 is a possible D gene (5 bases). The CDR3 loop spans 16 amino acids. Germline V CDR1 and CDR2: LGHNA, YNFKEQ. V lost 7 bases, J lost 4 bases, and 22 bases lay in between. The CDR3 region is CASTRGEGGLSTEAFF. DNA for the CDR3: TGTGCCAGCACCAGAGGGGAGGGAGGGTTGTCCACTGAAGCTTTCTTT.

The rearrangement uses TRBV7-3 and TRBJ2-2; D is ambiguous. The V end lost 4 bases, the J end lost 2 bases, and 2 bases lay between the germline ends. CDR1 and CDR2 from the germline V gene are SGHTA and FQGTGA. The length of the CDR3 is 12 residues. The CDR3 sequence is CASSSNTGELFF. Written as DNA, the CDR3 is TGTGCCAGCAGCTCAAACACCGGGGAGCTGTTTTTT.

This chain connects TRBV5-6 to TRBJ2-3; D remains unclear. Germline V gene sequence: CDR1 SGHDT, CDR2 YYEEEE. V lost 4 bases and J lost 0, with 15 bases in between. This CDR3 has 16 amino acids. The CDR3 region has the DNA TGTGCCAGCAGCCCTACATTGGGCGTAAGCACAGATACGCAGTATTTT. Translating gives CASSPTLGVSTDTQYF.

The V gene is TRBV7-2, the J gene TRBJ1-2; D gene ambiguous. Per the germline V gene, CDR1 is SGHTA and CDR2 is FQGNSA. V gave up 5 bases and J gave up 7 bases, with 11 bases separating them. The length of the CDR3 is 12 residues. CDR3 nucleotide sequence: TGTGCCAGCAGCCCCGGGGTGACTGGCTACACCTTC. It is translated as CASSPGVTGYTF. Combining the CDR3 with reference TRBV7-2 and TRBJ1-2 gives the whole variable domain GAGVSQSPSNKVTEKGKDVELRCDPISGHTALYWYRQSLGQGLEFLIYFQGNSAPDKSGLPSDRFSAERTGGSVSTLTIQRTQQEDSAVYLCASSPGVTGYTFGSGTRLTVV.

The genes are TRBV5-1 and TRBJ1-5; D ambiguous. CDR3 length: 15 amino acids. Trimming took off 0 bases at V and 0 bases at J, with 7 bases between the two ends. Per the germline V gene, CDR1 is SGHRS and CDR2 is YFSETQ. CDR3 region: CASSLVGDSNQPQHF. The DNA for the CDR3 is TGCGCCAGCAGCTTGGTCGGGGATAGCAATCAGCCCCAGCATTTT.

The CDR3 DNA reads TGCGCCACTTCAGCGGGGGGTCGCTACGAGCAGTACTTC. It is translated as CATSAGGRYEQYF. This chain links TRBV5-1 with TRBJ2-7, with TRBD2 identical over 9 bases. The CDR3 loop spans 13 amino acids. CDR1 and CDR2 (germline): SGHRS, YFSETQ. The V and J ends lost 9 bases and 3 bases, in that order; junction bases with no gene match: 7.

The table lists this clone with a count of one. This rearrangement joins TRBV10-3 to TRBJ1-2; a possible D gene is TRBD1 (5 bases). The length of the CDR3 is 15 residues. Germline CDR1 is ENHRY and CDR2 is SYGVKD. V gave up 3 bases and J gave up 6 bases, with 17 bases separating them. This chain's CDR3 is CAISEGMGLRDGYTF. In DNA, the CDR3 is TGTGCCATCAGTGAAGGAATGGGCCTCAGGGATGGCTACACCTTC.

The chain recombines TRBV12-5 with TRBJ2-5; 9 bases agree with TRBD1. Germline V gene data show CDR1 as LGHNT and CDR2 as FRNRAP. V dropped 0 bases and J dropped 3; count of bases not matched to a gene: 11. CDR3 length: 18 amino acids. This CDR3 reads CASGLVVLMDRGKETQYF. The CDR3 DNA reads as TGTGCTAGTGGTTTGGTTGTCCTGATGGACAGGGGAAAAGAGACCCAGTACTTC.

The J gene is TRBJ2-7, the V gene TRBV7-8, with 8 bases matching TRBD1. Germline CDR1 is SGHVS and CDR2 is FQNEAQ. This CDR3 has 16 residues. With V trimmed by 5 bases and J by 2 bases, 11 bases remained unmatched. The CDR3 region is CASSRPDREPAYEQYF. The CDR3 DNA reads as TGTGCCAGCAGCCGGCCGGACAGGGAGCCGGCCTACGAGCAGTACTTC.